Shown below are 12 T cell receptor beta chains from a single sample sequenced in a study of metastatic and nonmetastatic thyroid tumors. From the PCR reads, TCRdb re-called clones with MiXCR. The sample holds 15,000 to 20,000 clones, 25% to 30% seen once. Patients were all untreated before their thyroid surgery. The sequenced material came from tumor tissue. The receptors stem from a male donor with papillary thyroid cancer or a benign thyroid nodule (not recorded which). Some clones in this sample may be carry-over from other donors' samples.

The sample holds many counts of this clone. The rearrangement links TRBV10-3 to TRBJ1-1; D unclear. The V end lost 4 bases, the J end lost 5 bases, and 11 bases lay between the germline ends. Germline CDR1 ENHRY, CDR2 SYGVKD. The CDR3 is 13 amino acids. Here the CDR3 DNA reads TGTGCCATCAGTGGAGGGAGGAGAACTGAAGCTTTCTTT. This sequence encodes CAISGGRRTEAFF.

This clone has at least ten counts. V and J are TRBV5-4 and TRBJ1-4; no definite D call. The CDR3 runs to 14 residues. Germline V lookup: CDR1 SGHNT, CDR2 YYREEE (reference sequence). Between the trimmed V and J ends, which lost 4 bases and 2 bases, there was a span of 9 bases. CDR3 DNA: TGTGCCAGCAGCCCGACGGGGACTAATGAAAAACTGTTTTTT. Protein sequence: CASSPTGTNEKLFF.

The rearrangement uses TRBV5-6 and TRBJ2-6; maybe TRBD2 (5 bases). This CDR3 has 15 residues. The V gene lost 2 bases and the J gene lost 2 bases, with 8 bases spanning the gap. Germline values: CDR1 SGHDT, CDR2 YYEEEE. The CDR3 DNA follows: TGTGCCAGCAGCTTATTCGGGGCTGGGGCCAACGTCCTGACTTTC. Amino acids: CASSLFGAGANVLTF.

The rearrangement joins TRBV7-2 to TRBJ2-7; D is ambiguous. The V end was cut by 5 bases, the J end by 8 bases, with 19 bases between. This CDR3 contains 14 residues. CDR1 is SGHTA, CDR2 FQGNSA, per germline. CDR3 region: CASSPISCRYKQYF. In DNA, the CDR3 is TGTGCCAGCAGCCCCATTAGCTGTAGGTACAAGCAGTACTTC.

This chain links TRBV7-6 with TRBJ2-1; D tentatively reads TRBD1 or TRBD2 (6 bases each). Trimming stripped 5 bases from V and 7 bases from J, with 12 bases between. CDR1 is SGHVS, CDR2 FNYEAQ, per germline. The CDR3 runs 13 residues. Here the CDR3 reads CASSDVGGNEQFF. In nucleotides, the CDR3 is TGTGCCAGCAGCGACGTAGGGGGGAATGAGCAGTTCTTC.

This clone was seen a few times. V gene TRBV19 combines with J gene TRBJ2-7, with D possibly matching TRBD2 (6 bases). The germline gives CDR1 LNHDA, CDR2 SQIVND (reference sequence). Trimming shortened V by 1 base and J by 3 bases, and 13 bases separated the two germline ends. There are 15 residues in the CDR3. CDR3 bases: TGTGCCAGTAGTATAGCAGCCAGGAGGGACTACGAGCAGTACTTC. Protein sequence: CASSIAARRDYEQYF.

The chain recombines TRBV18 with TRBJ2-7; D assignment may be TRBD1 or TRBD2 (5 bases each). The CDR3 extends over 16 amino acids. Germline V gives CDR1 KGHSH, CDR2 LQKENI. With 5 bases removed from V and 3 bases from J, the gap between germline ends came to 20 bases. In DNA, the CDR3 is TGTGCCAGCTCAATCCTTCCGGGACCGCCTAACTACGAGCAGTACTTC. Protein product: CASSILPGPPNYEQYF.

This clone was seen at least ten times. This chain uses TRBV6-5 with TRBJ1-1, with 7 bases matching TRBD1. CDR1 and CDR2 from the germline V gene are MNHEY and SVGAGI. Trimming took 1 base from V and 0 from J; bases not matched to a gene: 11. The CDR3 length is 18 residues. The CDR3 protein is CASSYFTTGIRLNTEAFF. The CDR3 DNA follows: TGTGCCAGCAGTTACTTTACGACAGGGATCCGCTTGAACACTGAAGCTTTCTTT.

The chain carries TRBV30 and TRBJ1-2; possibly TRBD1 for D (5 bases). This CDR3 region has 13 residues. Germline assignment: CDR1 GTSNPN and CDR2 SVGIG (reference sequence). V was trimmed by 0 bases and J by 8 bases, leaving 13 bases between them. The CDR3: CAWSVRGRGGYTF. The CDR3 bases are TGTGCCTGGAGTGTACGGGGAAGGGGCGGCTACACCTTC.

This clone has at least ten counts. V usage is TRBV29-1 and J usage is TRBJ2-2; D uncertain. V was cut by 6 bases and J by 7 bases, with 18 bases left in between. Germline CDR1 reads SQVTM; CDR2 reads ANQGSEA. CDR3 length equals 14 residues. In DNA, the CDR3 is TGCAGCGTGTCGGGCAAGGGTCATGTCGGGGAGCTGTTTTTT. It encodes CSVSGKGHVGELFF.

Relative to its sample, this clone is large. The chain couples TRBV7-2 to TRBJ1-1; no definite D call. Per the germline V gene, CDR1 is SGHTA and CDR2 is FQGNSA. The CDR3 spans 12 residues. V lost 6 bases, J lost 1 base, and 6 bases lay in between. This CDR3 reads CASRIPNTEAFF. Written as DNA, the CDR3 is TGTGCCAGCAGGATCCCGAACACTGAAGCTTTCTTT. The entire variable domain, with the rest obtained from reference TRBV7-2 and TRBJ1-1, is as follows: GAGVSQSPSNKVTEKGKDVELRCDPISGHTALYWYRQSLGQGLEFLIYFQGNSAPDKSGLPSDRFSAERTGGSVSTLTIQRTQQEDSAVYLCASRIPNTEAFFGQGTRLTVV.

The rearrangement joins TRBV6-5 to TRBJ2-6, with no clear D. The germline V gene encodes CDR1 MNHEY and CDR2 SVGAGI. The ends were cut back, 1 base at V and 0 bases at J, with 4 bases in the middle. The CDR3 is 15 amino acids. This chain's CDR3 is CASSYLSSGANVLTF. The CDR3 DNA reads TGTGCCAGCAGTTACTTGAGCTCTGGGGCCAACGTCCTGACTTTC.